Listed below are T cell receptor beta chains from one sample, sequenced in a study of blood T cell repertoires in COVID-19. The data were produced by immunoSEQ multiplex PCR, yet TCRdb's version contains in-frame clones alone and is incomplete. This table has 80,000 to 100,000 clones, 90% to 95% appearing once. Material for sequencing was peripheral blood. The source is a human donor with active COVID-19. The donor label of this sample is uncertain. Both conserved end residues are part of each CDR3. A D gene is named only where the DNA matches it firmly. Not every row has a clone size; where given, it reads once, few, many or a size class.

cdr3_aa cdr3_nt d_call clone_size j_call v_call
CASSDNREYGYTF TGTGCCAGCAGTGACAACAGGGAGTATGGCTACACCTTC - once TRBJ1-2 TRBV6-1
CATHNQGQGGTDTQYF TGTGCCACTCACAACCAGGGACAGGGGGGAACAGATACGCAGTATTTT TRBD1 - TRBJ2-3 TRBV19
CASSPSGRAPKTQYF TGTGCCAGCAGCCCGAGCGGGAGGGCCCCAAAGACCCAGTACTTC TRBD2 - TRBJ2-5 TRBV7-2
CASSLGRGQRMNTEAFF TGTGCCAGCAGCTTAGGCCGAGGCCAGCGAATGAACACTGAAGCTTTCTTT - - TRBJ1-1 TRBV7-8
CAALRESDRVTFF TGTGCCGCACTGCGTGAGTCCGACAGGGTAACTTTCTTT TRBD1 - TRBJ1-1 TRBV6-5
CASSLRTGGNTGELFF TGTGCCAGCAGCCTTAGGACAGGGGGTAACACCGGGGAGCTGTTTTTT TRBD1 - TRBJ2-2 TRBV14
CAISESDGGSTGELFF TGTGCCATCAGTGAGAGCGATGGGGGGAGCACCGGGGAGCTGTTTTTT - - TRBJ2-2 TRBV10-3
CSSRADGMSYTF TGCAGCTCCAGGGCGGACGGTATGAGCTACACCTTC - - TRBJ1-2 TRBV29-1
CASSPGRGDRGSGIQYF TGTGCCAGCAGCCCCGGTAGGGGGGACAGGGGAAGTGGCATTCAGTACTTC TRBD1 few TRBJ2-4 TRBV11-3
CASSQGRTGRWSKNIQYF TGCGCCAGCAGTCAAGGTAGGACAGGGAGGTGGTCCAAAAACATTCAGTACTTC TRBD1 - TRBJ2-4 TRBV23-1
CASSEDRLKAFF TGTGCCAGCAGTGAGGACAGATTGAAGGCTTTCTTT - - TRBJ1-1 TRBV12-3/TRBV12-4
CAGNRGMGEQYF TGTGCCGGGAACAGGGGGATGGGCGAGCAGTACTTC TRBD1 - TRBJ2-7 TRBV2
CASSLYRGPYGYTF TGTGCCAGCAGCCTATACAGGGGGCCCTATGGCTACACCTTC TRBD1 - TRBJ1-2 TRBV3-1/TRBV3-2
CASSVDRVDGYTF TGTGCCAGCAGCGTGGACAGGGTCGATGGCTACACCTTC TRBD1 - TRBJ1-2 TRBV6-5
CASSQAGTSGGETQYF TGTGCCAGCAGCCAGGCCGGGACTAGCGGGGGAGAGACCCAGTACTTC TRBD2 - TRBJ2-5 TRBV11-2
CASSIWGQRPTGELFF TGTGCCAGTAGTATTTGGGGACAGAGACCCACCGGGGAGCTGTTTTTT TRBD1 - TRBJ2-2 TRBV19
CASSRGTSGNYEQYF TGTGCCAGCAGCCGAGGGACTAGCGGAAACTACGAGCAGTACTTC TRBD2 - TRBJ2-7 TRBV6-2/TRBV6-3
CASSPTGTSGGRDTQYF TGCGCCAGCAGCCCTACCGGGACTAGCGGGGGGAGGGATACGCAGTATTTT TRBD2 - TRBJ2-3 TRBV4-1
CASSLVSQFF TGTGCCAGCAGCTTAGTCTCCCAGTTCTTC - once TRBJ2-1 TRBV11-2
CASSLGVGQGARGYTF TGTGCCAGCAGCTTGGGTGTGGGACAGGGGGCGCGTGGCTACACCTTC TRBD1 - TRBJ1-2 TRBV5-5
CASSTWSKRTSRINNEQFF TGTGCCAGCAGCACATGGTCGAAAAGGACTAGCAGAATAAACAATGAGCAGTTCTTC TRBD2 - TRBJ2-1 TRBV7-9